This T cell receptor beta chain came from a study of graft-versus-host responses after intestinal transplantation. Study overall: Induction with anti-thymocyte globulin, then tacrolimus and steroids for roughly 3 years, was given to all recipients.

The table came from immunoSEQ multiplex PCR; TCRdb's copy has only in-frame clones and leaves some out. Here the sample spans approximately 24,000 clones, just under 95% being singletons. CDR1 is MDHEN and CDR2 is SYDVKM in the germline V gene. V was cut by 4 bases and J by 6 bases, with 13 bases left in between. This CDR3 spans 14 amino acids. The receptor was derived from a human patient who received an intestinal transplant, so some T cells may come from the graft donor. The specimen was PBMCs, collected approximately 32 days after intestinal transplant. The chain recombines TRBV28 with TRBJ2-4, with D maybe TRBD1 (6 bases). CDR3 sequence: CASSSWTVRNIQYF. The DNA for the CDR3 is TGTGCCAGCAGTTCTTGGACAGTTCGAAACATTCAGTACTTC.